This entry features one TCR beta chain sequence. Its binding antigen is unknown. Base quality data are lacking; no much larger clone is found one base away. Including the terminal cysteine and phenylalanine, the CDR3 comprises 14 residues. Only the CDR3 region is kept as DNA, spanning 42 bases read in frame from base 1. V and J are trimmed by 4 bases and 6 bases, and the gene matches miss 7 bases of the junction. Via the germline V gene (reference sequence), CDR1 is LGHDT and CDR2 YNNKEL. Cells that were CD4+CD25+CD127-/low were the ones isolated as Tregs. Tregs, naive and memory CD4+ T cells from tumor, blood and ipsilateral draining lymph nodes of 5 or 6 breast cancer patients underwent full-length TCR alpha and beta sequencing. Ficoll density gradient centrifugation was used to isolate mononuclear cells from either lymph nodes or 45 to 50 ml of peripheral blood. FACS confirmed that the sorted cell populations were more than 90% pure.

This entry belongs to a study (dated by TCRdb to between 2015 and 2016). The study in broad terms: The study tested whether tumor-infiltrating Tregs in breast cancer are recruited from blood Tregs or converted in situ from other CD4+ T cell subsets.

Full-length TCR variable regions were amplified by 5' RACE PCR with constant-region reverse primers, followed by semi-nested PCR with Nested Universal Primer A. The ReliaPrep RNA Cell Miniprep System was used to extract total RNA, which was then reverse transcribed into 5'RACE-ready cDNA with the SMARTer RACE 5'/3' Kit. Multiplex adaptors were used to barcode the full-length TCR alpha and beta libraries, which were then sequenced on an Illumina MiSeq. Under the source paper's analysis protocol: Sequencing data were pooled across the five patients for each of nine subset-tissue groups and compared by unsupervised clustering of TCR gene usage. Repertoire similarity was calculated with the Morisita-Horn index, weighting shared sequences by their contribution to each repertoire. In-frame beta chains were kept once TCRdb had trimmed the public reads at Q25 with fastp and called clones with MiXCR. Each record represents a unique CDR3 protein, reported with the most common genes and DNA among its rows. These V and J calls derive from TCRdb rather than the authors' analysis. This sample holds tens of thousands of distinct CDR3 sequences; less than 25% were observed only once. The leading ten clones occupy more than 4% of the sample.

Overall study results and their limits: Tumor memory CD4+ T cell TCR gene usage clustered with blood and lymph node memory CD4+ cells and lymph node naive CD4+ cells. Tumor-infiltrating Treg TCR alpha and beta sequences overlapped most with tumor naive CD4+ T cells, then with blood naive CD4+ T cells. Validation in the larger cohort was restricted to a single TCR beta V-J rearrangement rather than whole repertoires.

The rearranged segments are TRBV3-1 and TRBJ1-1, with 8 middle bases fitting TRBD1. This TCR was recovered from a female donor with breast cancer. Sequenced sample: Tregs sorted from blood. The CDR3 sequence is CASSRQGASAEAFF. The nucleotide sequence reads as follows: TGTGCCAGCAGCCGTCAGGGGGCGTCGGCTGAAGCTTTCTTT.